This TCR beta chain came from a study of blood T cell repertoires in COVID-19. Generated by immunoSEQ multiplex PCR, the TCRdb table keeps only in-frame clones and is missing some. The repertoire holds roughly 100,000 clones, with more than 85% as singletons. This CDR3 region has 16 residues. V dropped 3 bases and J dropped 3 bases, with 18 bases sitting between them. CDR1 is LNHDA and CDR2 is SQIVND in the germline V gene (reference sequence). The sample was peripheral blood. The receptor was isolated from a man between 18 and 35 years old with acute or convalescent COVID-19. The rearrangement joins TRBV19 to TRBJ2-7, with a tentative D call TRBD1 (5 bases). This CDR3 is CASSIPGRQGNYEQYF. As DNA, the CDR3 is TGTGCCAGTAGTATTCCGGGTCGGCAGGGCAACTACGAGCAGTACTTC.